This T cell receptor (beta chain) was captured by sequencing in a study of shared clonotypes between healthy human individuals. The protocol was immunoSEQ multiplex PCR, while the TCRdb copy is restricted to in-frame clones and leaves out a portion. The sample shows roughly 2.6 million clones, over 85% of them seen only once. Per germline, CDR1 SGHVS and CDR2 FQNEAQ. The CDR3 runs to 13 residues. The ends lost 5 bases at V and 4 bases at J; junction bases unmatched: 4. The sequence derives from a young man in good health. What was sequenced was naive CD4+ T cells sorted from blood. Regarding subset: CD45RA+ positively selected. This chain uses TRBV7-8 with TRBJ1-2; 7 nucleotides match TRBD1. The CDR3: CASSNRTGYGYTF. The CDR3 DNA is TGTGCCAGCAGCAATCGGACAGGCTATGGCTACACCTTC. Combining the CDR3 with reference TRBV7-8 and TRBJ1-2 gives the whole variable domain GAGVSQSPRYKVAKRGQDVALRCDPISGHVSLFWYQQALGQGPEFLTYFQNEAQLDKSGLPSDRFFAERPEGSVSTLKIQRTQQEDSAVYLCASSNRTGYGYTFGSGTRLTVV.